Below, 27 T cell receptor beta chains from the same sample are listed, as sequenced in a study of T cell clones after liver transplantation. Data came from immunoSEQ multiplex PCR; TCRdb stores just in-frame clones and leaves some out. The data contain some 80,000 clones, 82% of them singletons. The sample in question was CD4+ T cells from blood, obtained 45 to 47 months after liver transplant. The receptors stem from a human patient who received a liver transplant. Part of the T cell pool may stem from the graft donor.

Notes on this clone: Within the sample, other DNA sequences also encode this same CDR3. The J gene is TRBJ1-2, the V gene TRBV19; D not certain. The V and J ends lost 4 bases and 0 bases respectively, with 12 bases between them. Germline CDR1 reads LNHDA; CDR2 reads SQIVND (reference sequence). This CDR3 is 15 amino acids long. CDR3 coding DNA: TGTGCCAGTAGTAACGACGCTCCAGCTAACTATGGCTACACCTTC. It yields the protein CASSNDAPANYGYTF.

The gene calls are TRBV19 and TRBJ1-2; no firm D call. This CDR3 has 13 amino acids. With 6 bases removed from V and 7 bases from J, the gap between germline ends came to 15 bases. The germline V gene encodes CDR1 LNHDA and CDR2 SQIVND (reference sequence). The DNA for the CDR3 is TGTGCCAGTAGGAAGGAGCAAGGTCGTGGCTACACCTTC. This sequence encodes CASRKEQGRGYTF.

V gene TRBV6-1 combines with J gene TRBJ2-2; D call uncertain. CDR1 and CDR2 (germline): MNHNS, SASEGT. The CDR3 length is 12 residues. V was clipped by 5 bases and J by 2 bases, with 3 bases between them. The CDR3 here is CASSFNTGELFF. DNA of the CDR3: TGTGCCAGCAGTTTCAACACCGGGGAGCTGTTTTTT.

The chain combines TRBV4-1 with TRBJ2-7; D assignment may be TRBD1 or TRBD2 (6 bases each). Between the trimmed V and J ends, which lost 4 bases and 0 bases, there was a span of 16 bases. The CDR3 sequence is 16 residues long. In germline, CDR1 is MGHRA, CDR2 YSYEKL. The CDR3 DNA is TGCGCCAGCAGCCCCTGGGGGGACATCTTCTCCTACGAGCAGTACTTC. The encoded protein is CASSPWGDIFSYEQYF.

This clone was seen a few times. V and J are TRBV20-1 and TRBJ2-4; no reliable D call. Germline loops: CDR1 DFQATT, CDR2 SNEGSKA (reference sequence). Trimming removed 2 bases from V and 6 bases from J, with 5 bases in between. This CDR3 contains 11 residues. CDR3 in DNA: TGCAGTGCTAGACACGGAAACATTCAGTACTTC. Amino acids: CSARHGNIQYF.

The rearrangement links TRBV5-6 to TRBJ2-1, with TRBD2 as a possible D gene (6 bases). Looked up from germline, CDR1 is SGHDT and CDR2 is YYEEEE. This CDR3 spans 16 amino acids. Trimming removed 3 bases from V and 4 bases from J, with 17 bases in between. CDR3 sequence reads: CASSSGVPVRYNEQFF. In DNA, the CDR3 is TGTGCCAGCAGCTCGGGGGTACCGGTGAGATACAATGAGCAGTTCTTC.

V is TRBV25-1 and J is TRBJ2-7; D is undetermined. This CDR3 comprises 13 residues. The V end was cut by 3 bases, the J end by 5 bases, with 11 bases between. Germline V gene data show CDR1 as MGHDK and CDR2 as SYGVNS. CDR3 coding DNA: TGTGCCAGCAGTGACCCCGGTGCCCACGAGCAGTACTTC. The encoded protein is CASSDPGAHEQYF.

The chain is built from TRBV18 and TRBJ2-5; 8 bases line up with TRBD1. CDR1 and CDR2 from the germline V gene are KGHSH and LQKENI. The CDR3 extends over 16 amino acids. V lost 1 base to trimming and J lost 5 bases; unmatched junction nucleotides: 9. The CDR3 DNA reads TGTGCCAGCTCACCACAGGGGACAGGCCTTGGGGAGACCCAGTACTTC. This encodes CASSPQGTGLGETQYF.

This chain links TRBV19 with TRBJ2-1; TRBD1 or TRBD2 may be the D gene (6 bases each). Trimming took 2 bases from V and 9 from J, leaving 14 bases between them. Germline-derived CDR1 and CDR2 are LNHDA and SQIVND (reference sequence). The CDR3 covers 14 residues. CDR3 sequence reads: CASSISQWGAEQFF. CDR3 bases: TGTGCCAGTAGTATATCTCAATGGGGGGCTGAGCAGTTCTTC.

The chain joins TRBV28 to TRBJ2-2; no definite D call. Germline CDR1 is MDHEN and CDR2 is SYDVKM. There are 14 residues in the CDR3. Trimming stripped 6 bases from V and 0 bases from J, with 8 bases between. CDR3 in DNA: TGTGCCAGCAGCTTACACGCGAACACCGGGGAGCTGTTTTTT. Translation gives CASSLHANTGELFF.

J is TRBJ2-2 and V is TRBV6-6; D unclear. The CDR3 is 13 amino acids. Per the germline V gene, CDR1 is MNHNY and CDR2 is SVGAGI (reference sequence). Between the trimmed V and J ends, which lost 5 bases and 3 bases, there was a span of 7 bases. CDR3 in DNA: TGTGCCAGCAGTCCCCCCCACACCGGGGAGCTGTTTTTT. Translated: CASSPPHTGELFF.

This chain links TRBV11-2 with TRBJ1-3; a weak D match, TRBD1 (5 bases). CDR1 and CDR2 (germline): SGHAT, FQNNGV. The CDR3 runs 18 residues. V gave up 2 bases and J gave up 3 bases, with 20 bases separating them. The CDR3: CASSLFSRAGTIGNTIYF. The CDR3 DNA reads TGTGCCAGCAGCTTATTTTCCCGGGCAGGGACTATTGGAAACACCATATATTTT.

This chain uses TRBV15 with TRBJ2-1, with D perhaps given as TRBD1 or TRBD2 (5 bases each). Trimming pared 0 bases from V and 4 bases from J, leaving 10 bases between. The CDR3 covers 15 residues. The germline V gene has CDR1 LNHNV and CDR2 YYDKDF (reference sequence). CDR3 residues: CATSRDGGLYNEQFF. CDR3 in DNA: TGTGCCACCAGCAGAGATGGGGGTTTGTACAATGAGCAGTTCTTC.

V usage is TRBV7-8 and J usage is TRBJ2-4, with D unresolved. Germline CDR1 SGHVS, CDR2 FQNEAQ. Trimming pared 1 base from V and 15 bases from J, leaving 16 bases between. CDR3 length: 13 amino acids. The CDR3 region has the DNA TGTGCCAGCAGCTTAGACCCTTTGGAACCTTCGTACTTC. Amino acid sequence: CASSLDPLEPSYF.

V gene TRBV10-3 combines with J gene TRBJ1-2; D possibly corresponds to TRBD1 (6 bases). This CDR3 is built from 15 residues. Germline V gene sequence: CDR1 ENHRY, CDR2 SYGVKD. The V gene lost 0 bases and the J gene lost 5 bases, with 13 bases spanning the gap. The CDR3 bases are TGTGCCATCAGTGAGTCCGGGGGCCCAAGTTATGGCTACACCTTC. Encoded protein: CAISESGGPSYGYTF.

This chain joins TRBV28 and TRBJ2-1; D possibly corresponds to TRBD1 (6 bases). CDR3 length: 16 amino acids. Trimming stripped 3 bases from V and 5 bases from J, with 17 bases between. Per germline, CDR1 MDHEN and CDR2 SYDVKM. The CDR3 spells CASSLGARALNNEQFF. The CDR3 DNA sequence: TGTGCCAGCAGTTTGGGGGCGAGAGCCCTTAACAATGAGCAGTTCTTC.

This clone was detected a few times. The rearrangement links TRBV19 to TRBJ2-3; weak D call: TRBD2 (5 bases). The CDR3 extends over 15 amino acids. Germline-derived CDR1 and CDR2 are LNHDA and SQIVND (reference sequence). Deletions cut 7 bases from V and 0 bases from J, with 14 bases between. The CDR3 sequence is CASKERGPSTDTQYF. Here the CDR3 DNA reads TGTGCCAGTAAGGAACGCGGGCCAAGCACAGATACGCAGTATTTT.

The chain links TRBV6-1 to TRBJ1-2; maybe TRBD1 (5 bases). Germline loops: CDR1 MNHNS, CDR2 SASEGT. The CDR3 contains 15 residues. The ends were cut back, 4 bases at V and 5 bases at J, with 17 bases in the middle. In DNA, the CDR3 is TGTGCCAGCAGTGGTTACGACAGCGGAGGGTATGGCTACACCTTC. Translation gives CASSGYDSGGYGYTF.

The genes are TRBV19 and TRBJ2-6, with D tentatively TRBD1 (5 bases). V was clipped by 3 bases and J by 1 base, with 10 bases between them. The CDR3 runs to 16 residues. The germline V gene has CDR1 LNHDA and CDR2 SQIVND (reference sequence). CDR3: CASSMDTGSGANVLTF. The CDR3 DNA reads TGTGCCAGTAGTATGGACACCGGATCTGGGGCCAACGTCCTGACTTTC.

The J gene is TRBJ1-3, the V gene TRBV6-5; D unresolved. This CDR3 has 15 amino acids. The V end lost 10 bases, the J end lost 0 bases, and 16 bases lay between the germline ends. CDR1 and CDR2 from the germline V gene are MNHEY and SVGAGI. Written as DNA, the CDR3 is TGTGCCACCCAAAAGGGCCGGAGCTCTGGAAACACCATATATTTT. Translated, it gives CATQKGRSSGNTIYF.

The chain links TRBV5-1 to TRBJ2-5; the D gene is possibly TRBD1 (5 bases). V was cut by 4 bases and J by 9 bases, with 16 bases left in between. The CDR3 is made up of 13 amino acids. Germline-derived CDR1 and CDR2 are SGHRS and YFSETQ. The CDR3 protein is CASSLGRQGAQYF. CDR3 bases: TGCGCCAGCAGCCTGGGCCGGCAAGGGGCCCAGTACTTC.

As to this clone: Different DNA sequences within this sample yield the same CDR3. The V and J genes are TRBV9 and TRBJ2-2; TRBD1 matches 7 bases. Trimming cost V 0 bases and J 3 bases; bases outside gene matches: 2. The CDR3 has 15 amino acids. Germline V lookup: CDR1 SGDLS, CDR2 YYNGEE. The CDR3 is CASSVGQGDTGELFF. The DNA for the CDR3 is TGTGCCAGCAGCGTAGGGCAGGGGGACACCGGGGAGCTGTTTTTT. Full variable domain (missing parts from reference TRBV9 and TRBJ2-2): DSGVTQTPKHLITATGQRVTLRCSPRSGDLSVYWYQQSLDQGLQFLIQYYNGEERAKGNILERFSAQQFPDLHSELNLSSLELGDSALYFCASSVGQGDTGELFFGEGSRLTVL.

This clone was counted between two and nine times. This chain joins TRBV9 and TRBJ1-2; D might be TRBD1 (6 bases). CDR1 is SGDLS, CDR2 YYNGEE, per germline. Trimming removed 0 bases at V and 4 bases at J, with 16 bases between. The CDR3 has 16 amino acids. CDR3 in DNA: TGTGCCAGCAGCGTAGACCATACGGGGGGCTCCTATGGCTACACCTTC. It encodes CASSVDHTGGSYGYTF.

The chain has TRBV10-2 and TRBJ1-1; tentative D call: TRBD1 (6 bases). The CDR3 loop spans 15 amino acids. Germline CDR1 is WSHSY and CDR2 is SAAADI. V lost 8 bases and J lost 2, with 18 bases in between. CDR3 coding DNA: TGCGCCAGCCGGGACATCCAAGGAGGTAACACTGAAGCTTTCTTT. Translated, it gives CASRDIQGGNTEAFF.

The J gene is TRBJ2-1, the V gene TRBV7-6; TRBD1 or TRBD2 may be the D gene (6 bases each). From germline, CDR1 is SGHVS and CDR2 FNYEAQ. The CDR3 contains 13 residues. V lost 6 bases and J lost 6, with 12 bases in between. Here the CDR3 reads CASRGGAGNEQFF. Written as DNA, the CDR3 is TGTGCCAGCAGAGGGGGAGCGGGCAATGAGCAGTTCTTC. The full variable domain, with the rest looked up from reference TRBV7-6 and TRBJ2-1, is GAGVSQSPRYKVTKRGQDVALRCDPISGHVSLYWYRQALGQGPEFLTYFNYEAQQDKSGLPNDRFSAERPEGSISTLTIQRTEQRDSAMYRCASRGGAGNEQFFGPGTRLTVL.

The chain employs TRBV4-3 and TRBJ2-1, with D hard to call. This CDR3 is built from 17 residues. Germline CDR1 reads LGHNA; CDR2 reads YSLEER. V was trimmed by 3 bases and J by 3 bases, leaving 18 bases between them. CDR3 amino acids: CASSHRSLAPSYNEQFF. DNA for the CDR3: TGCGCCAGCAGCCACCGTTCTTTAGCCCCCAGCTACAATGAGCAGTTCTTC.

This chain links TRBV28 with TRBJ2-1, with D uncertain. Looked up from germline, CDR1 is MDHEN and CDR2 is SYDVKM. V gave up 9 bases and J gave up 7 bases, with 4 bases separating them. The CDR3 contains 9 residues. CDR3 nucleotides: TGTGCCAGACTTAATGAGCAGTTCTTC. This codes for CARLNEQFF.